A single T cell receptor beta chain is shown here with its context. Antigen specificity is unknown. This entry comes from a study of cytomegalovirus exposure and HLA in healthy donors. Study observations and caveats: Accurate prediction of HLA-A and HLA-B alleles (for most subjects) was reportedly achieved from TCR beta sequences. Associated with HLA alleles at 0.05 false discovery rate in a later analysis were around 15,000 TCR beta sequences. TCR beta chain V- and J-gene trimming was linked, in a later analysis, to a missense variant in DCLRE1C.

PCR was performed using 60 Vbeta and 13 Jbeta primers. The repertoire was sequenced with immunoSEQ multiplex PCR; TCRdb's copy has only in-frame clones and lacks some. The repertoire includes some 120,000 clones, roughly 74% of them detected once, and around 5.5% sits in the top ten. This receptor was obtained from a woman in her forties or fifties in good health and CMV-seropositive. Input material: PBMCs.

The CDR3 protein is CASSRIIAGGQLETQYF. In DNA, the CDR3 is TGCGCCAGCAGCCGTATCATAGCGGGGGGGCAGCTGGAGACCCAGTACTTC. This chain joins TRBV5-1 and TRBJ2-5; TRBD2 matches 11 bases. Per the germline V gene, CDR1 is SGHRS and CDR2 is YFSETQ. CDR3 size: 17 residues. V lost 4 bases, J lost 5 bases, and 13 bases stayed unmatched.